This record looks at one TCR beta chain sequence and its context. The antigen remains unidentified. This sample is drawn from a study of T cell responses to AZD1222 COVID-19 vaccine. The wider study: It was second doses at about 4 or about 12 weeks that were pooled. Points from the study as a whole: Reportedly, nearly half of unique spike TCRs recognized epitopes outside B.1.351/B.1.1.7 mutations. White British people made up most donors, females outnumbered males, and clonal diversity was possibly underestimated. Seropositivity was recorded at baseline in only 6 or 7 AZD1222 recipients.

The assay was immunoSEQ multiplex PCR, and TCRdb's table has in-frame clones only and misses some. The table has fewer than 150,000 clones, around 82% seen once. The CDR3 covers 13 residues. Trimming cost V 5 bases and J 1 base, with 9 bases left between them. CDR1 is MDHEN and CDR2 is SYDVKM in the germline V gene. The source of this sequence is an adult in good health. The V gene is TRBV28, the J gene TRBJ2-7; D ambiguous. Sequencing used peripheral blood, obtained on day 0 of AZD1222 vaccination. This CDR3 reads CASSPTESYEQYF. Written as DNA, the CDR3 is TGTGCCAGCAGTCCTACGGAGTCCTACGAGCAGTACTTC.